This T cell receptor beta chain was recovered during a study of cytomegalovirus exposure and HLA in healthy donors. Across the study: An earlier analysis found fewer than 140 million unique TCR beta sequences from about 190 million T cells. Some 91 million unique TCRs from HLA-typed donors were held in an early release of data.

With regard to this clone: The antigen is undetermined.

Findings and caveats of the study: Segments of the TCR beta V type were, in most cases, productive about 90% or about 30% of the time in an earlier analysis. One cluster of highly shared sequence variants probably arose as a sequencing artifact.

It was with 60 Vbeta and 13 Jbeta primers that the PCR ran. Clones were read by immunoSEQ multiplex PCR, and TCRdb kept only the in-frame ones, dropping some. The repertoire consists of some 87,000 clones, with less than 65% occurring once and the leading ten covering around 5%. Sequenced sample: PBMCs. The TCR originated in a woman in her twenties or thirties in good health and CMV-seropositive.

CDR3 nucleotide sequence: TGCAGCGTTGAACGTTCGGGCGGGGATTCCTACGAGCAGTACTTC. Its translation: CSVERSGGDSYEQYF. The V call is TRBV29-1, the J call TRBJ2-7; a weak D match, TRBD2 (6 bases). Germline lookup yields CDR1 SQVTM and CDR2 ANQGSEA. The CDR3 is made up of 15 amino acids. Between the trimmed V and J ends, which lost 2 bases and 1 base, there was a span of 15 bases.